The 27 T cell receptor beta chains below all came from one sample that was sequenced in a study of T cell responses to AZD1222 COVID-19 vaccine. Profiled with immunoSEQ multiplex PCR; TCRdb holds only in-frame clones, not every one. The repertoire includes some 150,000 clones, around 92% of them detected once, and around 3.5% sits in the top ten. This specimen was peripheral blood, taken 28 days after the second AZD1222 dose. The receptors were gathered from an adult who received the AZD1222 COVID-19 vaccine.

This chain joins TRBV7-8 and TRBJ1-2; D uncertain. This CDR3 has 14 residues. Germline CDR1 reads SGHVS; CDR2 reads FQNEAQ. V was shortened by 5 bases and J by 2 bases, with 12 bases between the two germline ends. CDR3 DNA sequence: TGTGCCAGCAGCCCTAGCCGCCAGAACTATGGCTACACCTTC. It is translated as CASSPSRQNYGYTF.

This chain joins TRBV24-1 and TRBJ2-1, with D maybe TRBD1 (6 bases). The CDR3 loop spans 15 amino acids. In germline, CDR1 is KGHDR, CDR2 SFDVKD. V gave up 3 bases and J gave up 8 bases, with 16 bases separating them. CDR3 amino acids: CATSDPGRDKYEQFF. DNA for the CDR3: TGTGCCACCAGTGATCCAGGCAGGGACAAATATGAGCAGTTCTTC.

J is TRBJ1-1 and V is TRBV5-4, with 9 bases fitting TRBD1. The junction had 6 bases not matched to a gene; V was cut back by 4 bases and J by 5 bases. This CDR3 region has 14 residues. Germline-derived CDR1 and CDR2 are SGHNT and YYREEE (reference sequence). CDR3 nucleotides: TGTGCCAGCAGCGGCGGACAGGGGCCGACTGAAGCTTTCTTT. Amino acid sequence: CASSGGQGPTEAFF. The full variable domain, its missing parts supplied by reference TRBV5-4 and TRBJ1-1, is ETGVTQSPTHLIKTRGQQVTLRCSSQSGHNTVSWYQQALGQGPQFIFQYYREEENGRGNFPPRFSGLQFPNYSSELNVNALELDDSALYLCASSGGQGPTEAFFGQGTRLTVV.

The J gene is TRBJ1-1, the V gene TRBV6-2 or TRBV6-3; D gene uncertain. V was pared by 6 bases and J by 3 bases, with 29 bases between. The CDR3 is 19 amino acids. CDR1 and CDR2 (germline): MNHEY, SVGEGT. Here the CDR3 reads CASSSPLRALPPGDTEAFF. The CDR3 DNA reads TGTGCCAGCAGCTCCCCTTTGCGGGCCCTCCCGCCCGGGGACACTGAAGCTTTCTTT.

The chain uses TRBV11-2 and TRBJ2-3; no clear D. With 0 bases removed from V and 2 bases from J, the gap between germline ends came to 12 bases. The CDR3 runs to 16 residues. Germline V gene data show CDR1 as SGHAT and CDR2 as FQNNGV. CDR3 protein: CASSLDPKDTTDTQYF. CDR3 in DNA: TGTGCCAGCAGCTTAGATCCAAAGGATACCACAGATACGCAGTATTTT. The full variable domain, rest sourced from reference TRBV11-2 and TRBJ2-3, is EAGVAQSPRYKIIEKRQSVAFWCNPISGHATLYWYQQILGQGPKLLIQFQNNGVVDDSQLPKDRFSAERLKGVDSTLKIQPAKLEDSAVYLCASSLDPKDTTDTQYFGPGTRLTVL.

This chain uses TRBV6-5 with TRBJ1-3, with D uncertain. The CDR3 loop spans 14 amino acids. Trimming cost V 3 bases and J 0 bases, with 6 bases left between them. CDR1 and CDR2 (germline): MNHEY, SVGAGI. In nucleotides, the CDR3 is TGTGCCAGCAGTTATGACTTCTCTGGAAACACCATATATTTT. Translated, it gives CASSYDFSGNTIYF.

The chain combines TRBV6-2 or TRBV6-3 with TRBJ1-5; TRBD1 matches at 8 bases. From germline, CDR1 is MNHEY and CDR2 SVGEGT. The CDR3 loop spans 15 amino acids. Unmatched junction bases numbered 8, after V lost 4 bases and J lost 6 bases. CDR3 sequence reads: CASSSLQGAGQPQHF. The DNA for the CDR3 is TGTGCCAGCAGTTCTTTGCAGGGGGCGGGTCAGCCCCAGCATTTT.

The genes are TRBV20-1 and TRBJ2-7; D possibly matches TRBD1 or TRBD2 (7 bases each). Germline CDR1 is DFQATT and CDR2 is SNEGSKA (reference sequence). V lost 3 bases to trimming and J lost 3 bases, with 15 bases between them. The CDR3 is made up of 14 amino acids. Here the CDR3 reads CSASEGGGRYEQYF. CDR3 coding DNA: TGCAGTGCTAGTGAGGGAGGGGGCCGCTACGAGCAGTACTTC.

The chain uses TRBV7-2 and TRBJ1-2; D gene ambiguous. The CDR3 loop spans 15 amino acids. V was pared by 2 bases and J by 0 bases, with 10 bases between. Germline CDR1 is SGHTA and CDR2 is FQGNSA. The CDR3 nucleotides read TGTGCCAGCAGCTTAAGGCAGCCGCCTAACTATGGCTACACCTTC. Translated: CASSLRQPPNYGYTF.

Comments on this clone: Other nucleotide sequences in the sample specify the same CDR3. The chain joins TRBV7-9 to TRBJ2-2, with D unclear. The germline CDR1 and CDR2 sequences are SEHNR and FQNEAQ (reference sequence). V lost 1 base and J lost 2, with 8 bases in between. The CDR3 sequence is 15 residues long. The CDR3 region is CASSLVAVNTGELFF. CDR3 nucleotides: TGTGCCAGCAGCTTAGTGGCGGTTAACACCGGGGAGCTGTTTTTT.

The genes are TRBV5-5 and TRBJ1-5, with no clear D. Trimming removed 0 bases at V and 6 bases at J, with 10 bases between. The germline gives CDR1 SGHKS, CDR2 YYEKEE (reference sequence). This CDR3 has 14 amino acids. CDR3: CASSLALLGQPQHF. The CDR3 coding sequence is TGTGCCAGCAGCTTGGCTTTACTCGGTCAGCCCCAGCATTTT.

The rearrangement uses TRBV28 and TRBJ1-2; no definite D call. V was clipped by 2 bases and J by 0 bases, with 10 bases between them. Germline V CDR1 and CDR2: MDHEN, SYDVKM. This CDR3 contains 15 residues. The chain's CDR3 is CASSLRVLANYGYTF. CDR3 sequence (DNA): TGTGCCAGCAGTTTACGAGTCCTAGCTAACTATGGCTACACCTTC.

J is TRBJ1-5 and V is TRBV3-1 (or the pseudogene TRBV3-2); D ambiguous. This CDR3 spans 15 amino acids. Germline-derived CDR1 and CDR2 are LGHDT and YNNKEL (reference sequence). V lost 1 base, J lost 3 bases, and 10 bases lay in between. CDR3 protein: CASSQGSGYNQPQHF. The CDR3 coding sequence is TGTGCCAGCAGCCAAGGGTCGGGGTACAATCAGCCCCAGCATTTT.

J is TRBJ2-3 and V is TRBV19, with 10 nucleotides matching TRBD2. The CDR3 length is 14 residues. V gave up 9 bases and J gave up 6 bases; unmatched junction bases: 9. Germline CDR1 reads LNHDA; CDR2 reads SQIVND (reference sequence). The DNA for the CDR3 is TGTGCCAGCCGGGCTAGCGGGAGTTGGGATACGCAGTATTTT. As protein: CASRASGSWDTQYF.

The rearrangement uses TRBV30 and TRBJ1-5, with D perhaps TRBD1 (5 bases). CDR1 GTSNPN and CDR2 SVGIG come from the germline V gene (reference sequence). The CDR3 runs 14 residues. V lost 0 bases and J lost 5, with 11 bases in between. CDR3 sequence: CAWSVGGGDQPQHF. The CDR3, as DNA: TGTGCCTGGAGTGTTGGCGGGGGGGATCAGCCCCAGCATTTT. The variable domain in full, with the rest retrieved from reference TRBV30 and TRBJ1-5, is SQTIHQWPATLVQPVGSPLSLECTVEGTSNPNLYWYRQAAGRGLQLLFYSVGIGQISSEVPQNLSASRPQDRQFILSSKKLLLSDSGFYLCAWSVGGGDQPQHFGDGTRLSIL.

This rearrangement joins TRBV12-3 or TRBV12-4 to TRBJ1-6, with D uncertain. The V end was cut by 2 bases, the J end by 9 bases, with 5 bases between. The CDR3 extends over 12 amino acids. The CDR3, as DNA: TGTGCCAGCAGTTTAATGGGTTCACCCCTCCACTTT. Its protein is CASSLMGSPLHF.

Here the CDR3 reads CASSGSNQPQHF. In DNA, the CDR3 is TGTGCCAGCAGCGGGAGCAATCAGCCCCAGCATTTT. V is TRBV25-1 and J is TRBJ1-5; D is ambiguous. Trimming left V 6 bases short and J 1 base short, with 4 bases between. This CDR3 has 12 amino acids. The germline gives CDR1 MGHDK, CDR2 SYGVNS.

This clone was observed a single time. The chain recombines TRBV19 with TRBJ1-2; TRBD1 is a possible D gene (6 bases). Trimming removed 5 bases from V and 2 bases from J, with 18 bases in between. CDR3 length: 16 amino acids. Germline CDR1 LNHDA, CDR2 SQIVND (reference sequence). CDR3 DNA: TGTGCCAGTAGTCCTAGGGCAGGGGATGTGAACTATGGCTACACCTTC. Translating gives CASSPRAGDVNYGYTF.

V gene TRBV4-3 combines with J gene TRBJ1-5; D is unclear. This CDR3 region has 15 residues. V was shortened by 0 bases and J by 6 bases, with 12 bases between the two germline ends. Germline V gene data show CDR1 as LGHNA and CDR2 as YSLEER. CDR3 sequence reads: CASSQDAGYGQPQHF. The CDR3 region has the DNA TGCGCCAGCAGCCAAGATGCGGGTTATGGTCAGCCCCAGCATTTT.

This clone was seen a few times. The CDR3 sequence is CATSDKRVSYNEQFF. The CDR3 region has the DNA TGTGCCACCAGTGATAAGCGGGTCTCCTACAATGAGCAGTTCTTC. This chain links TRBV24-1 with TRBJ2-1, with a tentative D call TRBD2 (6 bases). The CDR3 extends over 15 amino acids. Per germline, CDR1 KGHDR and CDR2 SFDVKD. Trimming took off 3 bases at V and 0 bases at J, with 8 bases between the two ends.

The genes are TRBV7-8 and TRBJ2-7; 8 nucleotides match TRBD1. The germline V gene encodes CDR1 SGHVS and CDR2 FQNEAQ. The CDR3 length is 16 residues. J was trimmed by 1 base and V by 1 base; bases with no gene match: 6. Here the CDR3 reads CASSLGEGQVSYEQYF. The CDR3 region has the DNA TGTGCCAGCAGCTTAGGTGAGGGACAGGTTTCCTACGAGCAGTACTTC.

V gene TRBV9 combines with J gene TRBJ2-7, with D perhaps TRBD1 (6 bases). The CDR3 consists of 15 residues. Trimming shortened V by 3 bases and J by 2 bases, and 15 bases separated the two germline ends. Germline CDR1 and CDR2: SGDLS and YYNGEE. CDR3 sequence (DNA): TGTGCCAGCAGCGCTCAGTGGGGGCCGGCCTACGAGCAGTACTTC. Protein product: CASSAQWGPAYEQYF.

The V gene is TRBV5-6, the J gene TRBJ1-1; 7 nucleotides agree with TRBD1. V dropped 0 bases and J dropped 9; count of bases not matched to a gene: 8. Germline values: CDR1 SGHDT, CDR2 YYEEEE. The CDR3 is made up of 14 amino acids. DNA for the CDR3: TGTGCCAGCAGCTTGGCGGGGGAGGGGGCTAAAGCTTTCTTT. It encodes CASSLAGEGAKAFF.

The CDR3: CASSPSPSTGELFF. The CDR3 DNA sequence: TGTGCCAGCAGCCCCTCCCCGAGCACCGGGGAGCTGTTTTTT. The chain employs TRBV7-7 and TRBJ2-2; D gene unclear. The CDR3 sequence is 14 residues long. Trimming left V 5 bases short and J 4 bases short, with 11 bases between. Germline V gives CDR1 SSHAT, CDR2 FNYEAQ (reference sequence). Together with reference TRBV7-7 and TRBJ2-2, the CDR3 gives the full variable domain: GAGVSQSPRYKVTKRGQDVTLRCDPISSHATLYWYQQALGQGPEFLTYFNYEAQPDKSGLPSDRFSAERPEGSISTLTIQRTEQRDSAMYRCASSPSPSTGELFFGEGSRLTVL.

The V gene is TRBV19, the J gene TRBJ2-7, with 11 nucleotides matching TRBD1. CDR1 is LNHDA and CDR2 is SQIVND in the germline V gene (reference sequence). The junction had 5 bases not matched to a gene; V was cut back by 7 bases and J by 0 bases. The CDR3 length is 15 residues. Here the CDR3 reads CASTPGQGASYEQYF. The CDR3 DNA sequence: TGTGCCAGTACCCCAGGACAGGGGGCCTCCTACGAGCAGTACTTC.

V usage is TRBV7-9 and J usage is TRBJ1-2; 10 bases are shared with TRBD1. The V gene end was trimmed by 1 base and the J gene end by 7 bases; junction bases not matched to a gene: 9. Germline CDR1 SEHNR, CDR2 FQNEAQ (reference sequence). The CDR3 is 16 amino acids. In DNA, the CDR3 is TGTGCCAGCAGCTTAGGGGCCGACAGGGGGCTTCTTGGCTACACCTTC. Protein product: CASSLGADRGLLGYTF.

The chain combines TRBV9 with TRBJ1-3; 9 bases line up with TRBD1. The CDR3 runs 15 residues. The germline gives CDR1 SGDLS, CDR2 YYNGEE. J was trimmed by 6 bases and V by 3 bases; bases with no gene match: 7. The CDR3 nucleotides are TGTGCCAGCAGCGAGGGGACAGGGTGGGTAAACACCATATATTTT. This sequence encodes CASSEGTGWVNTIYF.